A selection of T cell receptor beta chains follows, all from one sample in a study of blood T cell repertoires in COVID-19. Assay: immunoSEQ multiplex PCR; the TCRdb copy retains only in-frame clones and omits some. The table includes more than 200,000 clones, approximately 90% detected once. The sequencing sample was made of PBMCs or T cells enriched from blood (not recorded which). These receptors were collected from a woman in her thirties with acute COVID-19. Both conserved end residues are part of each CDR3. The D gene is left open where the match is weak. Clone size is stated in some rows and not others, as once, few, many or a class when expanded.

V gene	D gene	J gene	clone size	CDR3 DNA	CDR3 protein
TRBV5-1	.	TRBJ2-1	.	TGCGCCAGCAGCTCGGGCCATCTCGGGGCCTACAATGAGCAGTTCTTC	CASSSGHLGAYNEQFF
TRBV5-1	.	TRBJ2-2	.	TGCGCCAGCAGCGTTACAGGTGACACCGACCGGGAGCTGTTTTTT	CASSVTGDTDRELFF
TRBV18	TRBD1	TRBJ1-4	.	TGTGCCAGCTCACTCCTTGACAGGGCTGCAACTAATGAAAAACTGTTTTTT	CASSLLDRAATNEKLFF
TRBV28	TRBD1	TRBJ1-1	.	TGTGCCAGCAGTTACCACCAGGGGGTGAACACTGAAGCTTTCTTT	CASSYHQGVNTEAFF
TRBV12-5	.	TRBJ1-5	.	TGTGCTAGTGGTTTGTATAACAATCAGCCCCAGCATTTT	CASGLYNNQPQHF
TRBV28	TRBD1	TRBJ1-2	.	TGTGCCAGCAGTTTTCCGTTCGGCAGGGGGAGAACGGATGGCTACACCTTC	CASSFPFGRGRTDGYTF
TRBV18	.	TRBJ1-5	once	TGTGCCAGCTCACCCGGACAGTTTATCTTGGAGCCCCAGCATTTT	CASSPGQFILEPQHF
TRBV27	TRBD1	TRBJ1-2	.	TGTGCCAGCAGGGGGACAGGGGAGGGTTATGGCTACACCTTC	CASRGTGEGYGYTF
TRBV27	TRBD2	TRBJ2-1	.	TGTGCCAGCAGTTTGGCCCCGCGAGCGGGGGCCTACAATGAGCAGTTCTTC	CASSLAPRAGAYNEQFF
TRBV7-2	TRBD2	TRBJ2-7	.	TGTGCCAGCAGCCGCTGGGCTAGCGGGCCCAGCTCCTACGAGCAGTACTTC	CASSRWASGPSSYEQYF
TRBV7-2	TRBD2	TRBJ2-5	.	TGTGCCAGCAGCTCCTACGCGGGGGAACAAGAGACCCAGTACTTC	CASSSYAGEQETQYF
TRBV2	TRBD2	TRBJ2-1	.	TGTGCCAGCATCCTCGGACTAGCGGTCTACAATGAGCAGTTCTTC	CASILGLAVYNEQFF
TRBV6-2/TRBV6-3	.	TRBJ2-2	few	TGTGCCAGCAGTTTAAGCGAGGACACCGGGGAGCTGTTTTTT	CASSLSEDTGELFF
TRBV12-3/TRBV12-4	.	TRBJ1-2	.	TGTGCCAGCAATCTGGGGGGCTATGGCTACACCTTC	CASNLGGYGYTF
TRBV2	TRBD1	TRBJ1-2	.	TGTGCCAGCACTTCAAACAGGGGAGTCTCCTATGGCTACACCTTC	CASTSNRGVSYGYTF
TRBV15	.	TRBJ2-1	.	TGTGCCACCAGCAGTAATGCGGAAAACAATGAGCAGTTCTTC	CATSSNAENNEQFF
TRBV28	.	TRBJ1-2	.	TGTGCCAGCAGTCCACGGACAGCTGGCTACACCTTC	CASSPRTAGYTF
TRBV19	.	TRBJ2-7	few	TGTGCCAGTAGTATACTCGGACACGGACAAGAGCAGTACTTC	CASSILGHGQEQYF
TRBV7-2	.	TRBJ2-1	.	TGTGCCAGCAGCTCCACTAGAATTCTTAGGTCCTACAATGAGCAGTTCTTC	CASSSTRILRSYNEQFF
TRBV7-9	TRBD1	TRBJ1-3	.	TGTGCCAGCAGCGCACGGACAGGTGACTCTGGAAACACCATATATTTT	CASSARTGDSGNTIYF
TRBV7-9	TRBD2	TRBJ2-7	.	TGTGCCAGCAGCTTATCTAGCGGGGGGCCCGGCGACGAGCAGTACTTC	CASSLSSGGPGDEQYF
TRBV19	.	TRBJ1-2	.	TGTGCCAGTAGTGTGGAGTTCTATGGCTACACCTTC	CASSVEFYGYTF
TRBV5-1	TRBD2	TRBJ2-1	.	TGCGCCAGCAGCCTGGGAAGCGGGGGAAAGAATGAGCAGTTCTTC	CASSLGSGGKNEQFF
TRBV3-1/TRBV3-2	TRBD2	TRBJ2-5	.	TGTGCCAGCAGCCAAGATATAGGGCTAGCGGGGGGCCAAGAGACCCAGTACTTC	CASSQDIGLAGGQETQYF
TRBV7-9	.	TRBJ1-2	.	TGTGCCAGCAGCTTAGGCCAGGGTAGAACCAACTATGGCTACACCTTC	CASSLGQGRTNYGYTF
TRBV5-1	TRBD2	TRBJ2-2	.	TGCGCCAGCAGCCCGAGCGGGGGGGTGAACACCGGGGAGCTGTTTTTT	CASSPSGGVNTGELFF
TRBV6-5	.	TRBJ1-2	.	TGTGCCACCGCCCGGGGTATCTATGGCTACACCTTC	CATARGIYGYTF
TRBV6-5	TRBD1	TRBJ2-1	.	TGTGCCAGCAGACTAGACAGGGTCCTTAATGAGCAGTTCTTC	CASRLDRVLNEQFF
TRBV13	.	TRBJ1-2	.	TGTGCCAGCAGCCCGTTCGACACAGGGAACGTTTATGGCTACACCTTC	CASSPFDTGNVYGYTF
TRBV18	.	TRBJ1-5	.	TGTGCCAGCTCACAAAACCAGGAAAGCAATCAGCCCCAGCATTTT	CASSQNQESNQPQHF
TRBV2	.	TRBJ2-3	.	TGTGCCAGCAGTGATGGTCGGGGATACACAGATACGCAGTATTTT	CASSDGRGYTDTQYF
TRBV6-5	.	TRBJ1-6	.	TGTGCCAGCACCCAGGGGTATGATAATTCACCCCTCCACTTT	CASTQGYDNSPLHF
TRBV10-3	.	TRBJ1-1	.	TGTGCCATCAGTGACCTACTTAACACTGAAGCTTTCTTT	CAISDLLNTEAFF
TRBV15	.	TRBJ2-1	.	TGTGCCACCAGCAGAGATCAGGGCACTGGGTACAATGAGCAGTTCTTC	CATSRDQGTGYNEQFF
TRBV5-1	.	TRBJ1-5	.	TGCGCCAGCAGCTTGGGTAACGGTCATAGCAATCAGCCCCAGCATTTT	CASSLGNGHSNQPQHF
TRBV7-2	.	TRBJ1-1	.	TGTGCCAGCAGCCAGAGGGGGGGAAGGCACACTGAAGCTTTCTTT	CASSQRGGRHTEAFF
TRBV19	TRBD2	TRBJ2-7	.	TGTGCCACTTCCACCTTTCTGCGGGGGAGCTCCTACGAGCAGTACTTC	CATSTFLRGSSYEQYF
TRBV27	.	TRBJ2-5	.	TGTGCCAGCAGTCAGGATATGACCTACCAAGAGACCCAGTACTTC	CASSQDMTYQETQYF
TRBV3-1/TRBV3-2	TRBD1	TRBJ2-7	.	TGTGCCAGCAGCCCCCGGACAGGGGGTTACTACGAGCAGTACTTC	CASSPRTGGYYEQYF
TRBV7-2	TRBD1	TRBJ1-5	.	TGTGCCAGCAGCTCGGGACAGCCCGGAGGGCCCCAGCATTTT	CASSSGQPGGPQHF
TRBV6-1	.	TRBJ1-1	.	TGTGCCAGCAGTGAATGGGTCCCGGGGTTTTGGGTCACTGAAGCTTTCTTT	CASSEWVPGFWVTEAFF
TRBV19	.	TRBJ2-7	.	TGTGCCAGTAGTAGTCCGGTTTCCTACGAGCAGTACTTC	CASSSPVSYEQYF
TRBV28	.	TRBJ1-4	.	TGTGCCAGCCTCTTGAGTCGGAATGAAAAACTGTTTTTT	CASLLSRNEKLFF
TRBV9	.	TRBJ2-2	.	TGTGCCAGCAGCGTAGGGGGGGCGAACACCGGGGAGCTGTTTTTT	CASSVGGANTGELFF
TRBV29-1	TRBD1	TRBJ1-1	.	TGCAGCGTGCGACAGGGTAAGGACACTGAAGCTTTCTTT	CSVRQGKDTEAFF
TRBV30	TRBD1	TRBJ1-6	.	TGTGCCTGGCGATGGGACAGGGGAAATTCACCCCTCCACTTT	CAWRWDRGNSPLHF
TRBV28	.	TRBJ2-5	.	TGTGCCAGCAGTTCCGGACAGATCCAAGAGACCCAGTACTTC	CASSSGQIQETQYF
TRBV19	TRBD1	TRBJ1-5	once	TGTGCCAGTAGTATAACGGGACAGCGAAATCAGCCCCAGCATTTT	CASSITGQRNQPQHF
TRBV19	.	TRBJ2-1	.	TGTGCCAGTACCTCGGACAGAAGCTCCTACAATGAGCAGTTCTTC	CASTSDRSSYNEQFF